Here is one TCR beta chain with its context. Its specificity is unknown. This specimen comes from a study of OX40 agonist ivuxolimab in advanced cancers. Study in general: Partial responses were achieved by three patients, one with hepatocellular carcinoma and two with cutaneous melanoma. Points from the study as a whole: Expanded clones tended on average to be more numerous among CD8+ T cells than CD4+.

Libraries were prepared by immunoSEQ multiplex PCR; TCRdb keeps only in-frame clonotypes and omits some of them. The table shows some 58,000 clones, with roughly nine tenths occurring only once. Trimming left V 3 bases short and J 7 bases short, with 9 bases between. Germline CDR1 is LNHDA and CDR2 is SQIVND (reference sequence). This CDR3 is built from 13 residues. V usage is TRBV19 and J usage is TRBJ2-2, with D perhaps matching TRBD1 (6 bases). This receptor was identified in an adult with an advanced solid tumor such as melanoma, head and neck, liver or kidney cancer. The sample in question was CD4+ or CD8+ T cells sorted from blood, obtained in a trial of the OX40 agonist ivuxolimab. CDR3 DNA sequence: TGTGCCAGTAGTATCGGACAGTACGGGGAGCTGTTTTTT. Its protein is CASSIGQYGELFF.